This T cell receptor beta chain was profiled in a study of technical replicates of blood from four donors. Assay used: immunoSEQ multiplex PCR; TCRdb lists only in-frame clones, some missing. In the table there are tens of thousands of clones, 95% to 97% of which are singletons. CDR1 and CDR2 (germline): GTSNPN, SVGIG (reference sequence). With 3 bases clipped from V and 6 bases from J, the junction kept 15 bases outside the gene matches. The CDR3 is 16 residues long. The sample comprised T cells isolated from PBMCs. The receptor was isolated from a human donor in good health. The V and J genes are TRBV30 and TRBJ1-2; 8 bases fit TRBD1. The chain's CDR3 is CAWRRLLGQGANGYTF. The CDR3 coding sequence is TGTGCCTGGAGGAGGTTGTTAGGACAGGGAGCAAATGGCTACACCTTC.